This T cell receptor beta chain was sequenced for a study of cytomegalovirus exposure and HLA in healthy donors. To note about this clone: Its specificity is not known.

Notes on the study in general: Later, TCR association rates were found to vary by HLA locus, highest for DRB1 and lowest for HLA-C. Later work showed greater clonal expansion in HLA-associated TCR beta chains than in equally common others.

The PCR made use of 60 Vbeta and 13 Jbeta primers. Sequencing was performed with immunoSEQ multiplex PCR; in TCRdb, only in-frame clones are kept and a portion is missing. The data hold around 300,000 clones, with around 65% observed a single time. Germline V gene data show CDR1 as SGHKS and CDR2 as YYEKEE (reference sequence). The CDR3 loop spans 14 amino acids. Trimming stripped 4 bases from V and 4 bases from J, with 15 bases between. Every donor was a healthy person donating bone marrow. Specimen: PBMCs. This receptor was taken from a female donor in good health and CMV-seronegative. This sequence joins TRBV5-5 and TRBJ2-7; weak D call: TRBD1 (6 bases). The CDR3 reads CASSHRDNPYEQYF. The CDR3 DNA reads TGTGCCAGCAGCCACCGGGACAACCCTTACGAGCAGTACTTC.